The sequence of this T cell receptor (beta chain) was determined in a study of patients and donors after allogeneic stem cell transplantation (dated by TCRdb to the early 2020s). Inclusive of the bounding cysteine and phenylalanine, the CDR3 is 16 residues long. Only the CDR3 part of the read is kept: 48 bases, read in frame from the first base. The germline ends are 13 bases apart after V is trimmed by 4 bases and J by 3 bases. Sequences SGHTA (CDR1) and FQGNSA (CDR2) are obtained from the germline V gene. Preparation of the library involved RT-PCR. Sequenced on a NextSeq 550. The public reads were reprocessed in TCRdb via fastp at Q25 and MiXCR, keeping in-frame beta chains. Rows with a matching CDR3 protein are joined into one entry that keeps the most common DNA and genes. The sample contains around 200,000 distinct CDR3 sequences, around two fifths of them found a single time. Jointly, the top ten make up approximately 10% of the sample.

As for this clonotype: Its antigen is still unknown. Base qualities are missing; no much larger clone stands one base away.

The TCR originated in a human donor who was either an allogeneic HSCT recipient or a stem cell or donor lymphocyte infusion donor (not recorded which). It is not recorded whose cells these are; they may come from a transplant donor. Sequences were obtained from blood, either unsorted or a sorted T cell fraction (not recorded which). The receptor chain draws on TRBV7-2 and TRBJ1-6; perhaps TRBD1 is the D gene, with 5 bases matching. The CDR3 has the sequence CASSWDSTSYNSPLHF. DNA sequence: TGTGCCAGCAGCTGGGACTCAACAAGCTATAATTCACCCCTCCACTTT.